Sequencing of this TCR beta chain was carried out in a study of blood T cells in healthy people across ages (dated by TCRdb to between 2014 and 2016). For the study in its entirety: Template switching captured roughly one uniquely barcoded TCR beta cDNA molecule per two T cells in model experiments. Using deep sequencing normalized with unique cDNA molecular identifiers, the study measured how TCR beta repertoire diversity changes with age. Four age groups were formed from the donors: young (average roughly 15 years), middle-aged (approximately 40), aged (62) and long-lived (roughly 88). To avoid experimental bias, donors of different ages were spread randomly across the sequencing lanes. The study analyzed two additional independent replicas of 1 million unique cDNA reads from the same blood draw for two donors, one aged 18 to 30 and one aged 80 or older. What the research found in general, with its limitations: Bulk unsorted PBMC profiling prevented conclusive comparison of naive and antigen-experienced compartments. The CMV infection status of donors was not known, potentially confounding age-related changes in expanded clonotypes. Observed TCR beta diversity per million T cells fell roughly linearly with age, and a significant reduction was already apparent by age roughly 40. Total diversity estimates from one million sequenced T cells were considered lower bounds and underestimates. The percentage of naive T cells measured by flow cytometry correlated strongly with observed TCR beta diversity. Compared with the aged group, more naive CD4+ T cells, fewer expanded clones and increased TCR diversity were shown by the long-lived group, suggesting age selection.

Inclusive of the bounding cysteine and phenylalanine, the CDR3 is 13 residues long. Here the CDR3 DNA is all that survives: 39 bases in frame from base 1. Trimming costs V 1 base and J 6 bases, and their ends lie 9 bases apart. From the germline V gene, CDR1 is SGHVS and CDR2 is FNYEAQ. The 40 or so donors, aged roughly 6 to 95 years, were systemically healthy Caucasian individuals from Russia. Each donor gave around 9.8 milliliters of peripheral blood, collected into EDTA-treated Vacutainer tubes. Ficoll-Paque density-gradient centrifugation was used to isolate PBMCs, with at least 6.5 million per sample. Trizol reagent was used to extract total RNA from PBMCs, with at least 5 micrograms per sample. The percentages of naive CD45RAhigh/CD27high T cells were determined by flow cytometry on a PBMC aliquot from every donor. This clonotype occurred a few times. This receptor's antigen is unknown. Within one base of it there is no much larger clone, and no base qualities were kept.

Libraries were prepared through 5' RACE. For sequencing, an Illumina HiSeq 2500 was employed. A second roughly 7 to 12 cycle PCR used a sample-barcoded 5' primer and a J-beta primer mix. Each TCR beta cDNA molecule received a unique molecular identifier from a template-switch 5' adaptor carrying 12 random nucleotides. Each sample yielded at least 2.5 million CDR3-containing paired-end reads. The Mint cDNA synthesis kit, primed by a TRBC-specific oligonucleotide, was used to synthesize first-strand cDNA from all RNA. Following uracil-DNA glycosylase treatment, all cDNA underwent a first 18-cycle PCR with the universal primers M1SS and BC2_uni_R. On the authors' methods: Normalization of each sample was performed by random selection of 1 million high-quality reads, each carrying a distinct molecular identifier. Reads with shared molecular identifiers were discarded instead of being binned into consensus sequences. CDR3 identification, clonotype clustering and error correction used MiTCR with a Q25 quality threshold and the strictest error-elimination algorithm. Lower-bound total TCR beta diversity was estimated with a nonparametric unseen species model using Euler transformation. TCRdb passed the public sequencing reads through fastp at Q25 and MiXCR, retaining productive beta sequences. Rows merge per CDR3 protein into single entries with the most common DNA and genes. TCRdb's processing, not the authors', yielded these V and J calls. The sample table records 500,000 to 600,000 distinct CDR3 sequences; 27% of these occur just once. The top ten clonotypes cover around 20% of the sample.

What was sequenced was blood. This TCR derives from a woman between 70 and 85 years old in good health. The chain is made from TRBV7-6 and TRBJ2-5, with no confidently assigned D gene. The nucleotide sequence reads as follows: TGTGCCAGCAGCTTAGACGGGCAAAAGACCCAGTACTTC. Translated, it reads CASSLDGQKTQYF.